The 32 T cell receptor beta chains reported below all come from one sample, sequenced in a study of shared clonotypes between healthy human individuals. Only CD45RO-negative cells positively selected for CCR7 counted as naive CD8 cells, so terminally differentiated effector memory CD45RA+ cells were excluded. The assay was immunoSEQ multiplex PCR, and TCRdb's table has in-frame clones only and misses some. The sample records about 820,000 clones, approximately 92% being singletons. Input material: naive CD8+ T cells sorted from blood. The receptors were gathered from a man aged 25 to 40 in good health.

The chain recombines TRBV29-1 with TRBJ1-1; D possibly corresponds to TRBD1 (6 bases). Germline V gives CDR1 SQVTM, CDR2 ANQGSEA. V dropped 0 bases and J dropped 1 base, with 18 bases sitting between them. The length of the CDR3 is 17 residues. The CDR3 loop reads CSVEESGEGRSNTEAFF. The DNA of the CDR3 is TGCAGCGTTGAAGAATCAGGGGAGGGTAGGTCGAACACTGAAGCTTTCTTT.

This sequence joins TRBV29-1 and TRBJ2-7; D is possibly TRBD1 (6 bases). This CDR3 has 11 amino acids. Germline V gene data show CDR1 as SQVTM and CDR2 as ANQGSEA. V shed 5 bases and J shed 3 bases, with 8 bases lying between them. In DNA form, the CDR3 reads TGCAGCGTTCCACAGGGCTACGAGCAGTACTTC. This translates into CSVPQGYEQYF.

The chain carries TRBV7-9 and TRBJ2-7; no definite D call. The germline CDR1 and CDR2 sequences are SEHNR and FQNEAQ (reference sequence). This CDR3 is 14 amino acids long. V lost 1 base, J lost 0 bases, and 7 bases lay in between. CDR3 residues: CASSLDDLSYEQYF. DNA for the CDR3: TGTGCCAGCAGCTTAGACGACCTCTCCTACGAGCAGTACTTC.

V gene TRBV6-5 combines with J gene TRBJ2-3; weak D call: TRBD2 (5 bases). The CDR3 totals 16 residues. Trimming took 3 bases from V and 5 from J, leaving 18 bases between them. Germline V gene sequence: CDR1 MNHEY, CDR2 SVGAGI. This CDR3 is CASSYADPDYRDTQYF. As DNA, the CDR3 is TGTGCCAGCAGTTATGCAGACCCCGACTACCGAGATACGCAGTATTTT.

The chain employs TRBV30 and TRBJ1-2; D uncertain. The CDR3 sequence is 14 residues long. Germline V gives CDR1 GTSNPN, CDR2 SVGIG (reference sequence). Trimming took 6 bases from V and 5 from J, leaving 19 bases between them. CDR3 in DNA: TGTGCCTGCCCTTGGGGAGAGAAAACTTATGGCTACACCTTC. As protein: CACPWGEKTYGYTF.

This chain joins TRBV5-1 and TRBJ2-2, with a weak D call TRBD1 (6 bases). The CDR3 consists of 17 residues. Trimming shortened V by 5 bases and J by 0 bases, and 17 bases separated the two germline ends. CDR1 is SGHRS and CDR2 is YFSETQ in the germline V gene. The CDR3 coding sequence is TGCGCCAGCAGTCGAAAACAGGGAAACCCGAACACCGGGGAGCTGTTTTTT. Residues: CASSRKQGNPNTGELFF. Supplemented by reference TRBV5-1 and TRBJ2-2, the full variable domain reads KAGVTQTPRYLIKTRGQQVTLSCSPISGHRSVSWYQQTPGQGLQFLFEYFSETQRNKGNFPGRFSGRQFSNSRSEMNVSTLELGDSALYLCASSRKQGNPNTGELFFGEGSRLTVL.

The rearrangement links TRBV29-1 to TRBJ2-7; TRBD1 agrees at 8 bases. V was pared by 5 bases and J by 1 base, with 10 bases of the junction left unmatched. The CDR3 is made up of 15 amino acids. Germline V gene data show CDR1 as SQVTM and CDR2 as ANQGSEA. This CDR3 is CSVSGTGLSSYEQYF. CDR3 sequence (DNA): TGCAGCGTTTCCGGGACAGGCCTATCTTCCTACGAGCAGTACTTC.

This chain joins TRBV27 and TRBJ2-1; D may be TRBD1 (6 bases). The CDR3 loop spans 14 amino acids. The V and J ends lost 6 bases and 6 bases respectively, with 15 bases between them. Germline V gene sequence: CDR1 MNHEY, CDR2 SMNVEV (reference sequence). CDR3 amino acids: CASSTGTLFNEQFF. The CDR3 nucleotides read TGTGCCAGCAGCACCGGGACACTTTTCAATGAGCAGTTCTTC.

J is TRBJ1-2 and V is TRBV5-4; maybe TRBD1 (6 bases). Trimming cost V 4 bases and J 2 bases, with 12 bases left between them. The length of the CDR3 is 14 residues. Germline CDR1 is SGHNT and CDR2 is YYREEE (reference sequence). The CDR3 DNA is TGTGCCAGCAGCGACAGGCCGGGAAACTATGGCTACACCTTC. It yields the protein CASSDRPGNYGYTF.

The V gene is TRBV9, the J gene TRBJ2-7; 7 bases align to TRBD2. Trimming took 7 bases from V and 4 from J; bases not matched to a gene: 5. This CDR3 has 12 amino acids. Germline CDR1 and CDR2: SGDLS and YYNGEE. CDR3: CASGRASYEQYF. CDR3 sequence (DNA): TGTGCCAGCGGGAGGGCCTCATACGAGCAGTACTTC.

This chain uses TRBV2 with TRBJ2-7, with 8 bases identical to TRBD1. V dropped 8 bases and J dropped 4; count of bases not matched to a gene: 13. CDR3 length: 15 amino acids. Per the germline V gene, CDR1 is SNHLY and CDR2 is FYNNEI. The DNA for the CDR3 is TGTGCCAGCGACTTTGGGGACAGGACCCTATACGAGCAGTACTTC. Amino acids: CASDFGDRTLYEQYF. Drawing the rest from reference TRBV2 and TRBJ2-7, the complete variable domain is EPEVTQTPSHQVTQMGQEVILRCVPISNHLYFYWYRQILGQKVEFLVSFYNNEISEKSEIFDDQFSVERPDGSNFTLKIRSTKLEDSAMYFCASDFGDRTLYEQYFGPGTRLTVT.

The genes are TRBV2 and TRBJ2-2, with TRBD1 matching over 8 bases. The CDR3 loop spans 14 amino acids. The junction had 6 bases not matched to a gene; V was cut back by 8 bases and J by 4 bases. Germline V gene data show CDR1 as SNHLY and CDR2 as FYNNEI. CDR3 nucleotide sequence: TGTGCCAGCCAAGAGGACAGGGCCACCGGGGAGCTGTTTTTT. Residues: CASQEDRATGELFF.

The chain is built from TRBV14 and TRBJ2-3, with 7 bases that match TRBD1. V lost 3 bases and J lost 0; bases outside the gene matches: 9. This CDR3 is built from 17 residues. The germline gives CDR1 SGHDN, CDR2 FVKESK. This CDR3 is CASSQFLMGQSTDTQYF. The CDR3 nucleotides are TGTGCCAGCAGCCAGTTCTTAATGGGACAGAGCACAGATACGCAGTATTTT.

The chain combines TRBV27 with TRBJ2-1; no firm D call. CDR1 and CDR2 (germline): MNHEY, SMNVEV (reference sequence). V was cut by 5 bases and J by 10 bases, with 12 bases left in between. The CDR3 loop spans 12 amino acids. Written as DNA, the CDR3 is TGTGCCAGCAGTCGCCCCTTTCGCGAGCAGTTCTTC. Translated: CASSRPFREQFF.

The CDR3: CASSPRTSSYEQYF. The CDR3 coding sequence is TGTGCCAGCAGCCCCCGGACGAGCTCCTACGAGCAGTACTTC. The chain joins TRBV5-4 to TRBJ2-7; D is uncertain. Germline assignment: CDR1 SGHNT and CDR2 YYREEE (reference sequence). Trimming left V 4 bases short and J 0 bases short, with 11 bases between. The CDR3 is made up of 14 amino acids.

This clone has only one observation. V gene TRBV28 combines with J gene TRBJ1-3; no definite D call. CDR1 MDHEN and CDR2 SYDVKM come from the germline V gene. V was shortened by 6 bases and J by 2 bases, with 11 bases between the two germline ends. The CDR3 totals 14 residues. The CDR3 sequence is CASSPAGTGNTIYF. The CDR3 nucleotides read TGTGCCAGCAGCCCCGCGGGGACTGGAAACACCATATATTTT.

The chain combines TRBV9 with TRBJ1-2, with D hard to call. The CDR3 totals 15 residues. Trimming removed 6 bases from V and 4 bases from J, with 19 bases in between. Germline-derived CDR1 and CDR2 are SGDLS and YYNGEE. The CDR3 is CASKTEDLVGYGYTF. Written as DNA, the CDR3 is TGTGCCAGCAAAACAGAGGACCTTGTAGGCTATGGCTACACCTTC.

Comments on this clone: This may come from a read error, since a much larger clone is one base off. The chain has TRBV27 and TRBJ2-1; 14 nucleotides agree with TRBD2. Trimming at V came to 3 bases and at J to 8 bases, leaving 3 bases not matched to a gene. The CDR3 consists of 15 residues. CDR1 is MNHEY and CDR2 is SMNVEV in the germline V gene (reference sequence). The CDR3 reads CASSFGTSGSYEQFF. Here the CDR3 DNA reads TGTGCCAGCAGTTTCGGGACTAGCGGGAGTTATGAGCAGTTCTTC.

The genes are TRBV2 and TRBJ1-2; D possibly corresponds to TRBD1 (5 bases). The germline V gene encodes CDR1 SNHLY and CDR2 FYNNEI. The CDR3 contains 15 residues. The ends were cut back, 6 bases at V and 3 bases at J, with 17 bases in the middle. The CDR3 spells CASSRTDLGDYGYTF. As DNA, the CDR3 is TGTGCCAGCAGCAGGACGGATCTGGGGGACTATGGCTACACCTTC.

The DNA of the CDR3 is TGTGCCAGCAGCTTTAACAGGATTGGGTGTAATCAGCCCCAGCATTTT. As protein: CASSFNRIGCNQPQHF. The V call is TRBV7-3, the J call TRBJ1-5; maybe TRBD1 (5 bases). The germline V gene has CDR1 SGHTA and CDR2 FQGTGA. This CDR3 is built from 16 residues. V dropped 3 bases and J dropped 4 bases, with 16 bases sitting between them.

The V and J genes are TRBV7-6 and TRBJ2-1; 14 bases agree with TRBD2. The germline CDR1 and CDR2 sequences are SGHVS and FNYEAQ. V was pared by 5 bases and J by 8 bases, with 5 bases of the junction left unmatched. The CDR3 is 15 residues long. The CDR3 region is CASSTGLAGADEQFF. CDR3 coding DNA: TGTGCCAGCAGCACGGGACTAGCGGGAGCCGATGAGCAGTTCTTC.

The chain is built from TRBV13 and TRBJ1-2, with D possibly TRBD1 on 6 matching bases. The V gene's germline CDR1 is PRHDT and CDR2 FYEKMQ (reference sequence). CDR3 length: 13 residues. The V and J ends lost 4 bases and 7 bases respectively, with 13 bases between them. The CDR3 is CASSSGGSRGYTF. The CDR3 DNA sequence: TGTGCCAGCAGCTCCGGGGGCAGCCGTGGCTACACCTTC.

CDR3 residues: CASSVVQEAGYTF. Here the CDR3 DNA reads TGTGCCAGCAGCGTAGTCCAGGAAGCTGGCTACACCTTC. The gene calls are TRBV9 and TRBJ1-2, with D uncertain. The ends were cut back, 0 bases at V and 7 bases at J, with 10 bases in the middle. The CDR3 consists of 13 residues. Germline CDR1 reads SGDLS; CDR2 reads YYNGEE.

This chain joins TRBV28 and TRBJ2-1; no clear D gene. From germline, CDR1 is MDHEN and CDR2 SYDVKM. Trimming removed 6 bases from V and 7 bases from J, with 13 bases in between. The CDR3 is made up of 13 amino acids. The CDR3 here is CASRSAAGNEQFF. The CDR3 DNA follows: TGTGCCAGCAGATCGGCAGCCGGGAATGAGCAGTTCTTC.

This chain connects TRBV9 to TRBJ2-2; 9 nucleotides line up with TRBD1. The J segment lost 6 bases and the V segment lost 0 bases, leaving 9 bases of the junction unmatched. The V gene's germline CDR1 is SGDLS and CDR2 YYNGEE. The CDR3 runs to 17 residues. DNA of the CDR3: TGTGCCAGCAGCGTAGACAGGGGGCCCTTAGGCGCCGGGGAGCTGTTTTTT. The encoded protein is CASSVDRGPLGAGELFF. Drawing the rest from reference TRBV9 and TRBJ2-2, the complete variable domain is DSGVTQTPKHLITATGQRVTLRCSPRSGDLSVYWYQQSLDQGLQFLIQYYNGEERAKGNILERFSAQQFPDLHSELNLSSLELGDSALYFCASSVDRGPLGAGELFFGEGSRLTVL.

The V and J genes are TRBV27 and TRBJ2-3; D gene unclear. There are 14 residues in the CDR3. Per germline, CDR1 MNHEY and CDR2 SMNVEV (reference sequence). Trimming took off 5 bases at V and 6 bases at J, with 15 bases between the two ends. CDR3 bases: TGTGCCAGCAGTCCCGACCTAGGGTGGGATACGCAGTATTTT. This encodes CASSPDLGWDTQYF.

The rearrangement uses TRBV27 and TRBJ2-7, with 9 positions matching TRBD2. With 5 bases clipped from V and 3 bases from J, the junction kept 14 bases outside the gene matches. The CDR3 has 17 residues. Germline CDR1 and CDR2: MNHEY and SMNVEV (reference sequence). The chain's CDR3 is CASSQFRSGSIIYEQYF. The CDR3, as DNA: TGTGCCAGCAGTCAATTTCGTAGCGGGAGTATCATCTACGAGCAGTACTTC.

The rearrangement links TRBV10-1 to TRBJ1-3; TRBD1 might be the D (6 bases). This CDR3 has 16 residues. V was clipped by 4 bases and J by 0 bases, with 13 bases between them. Per the germline V gene, CDR1 is WNHNN and CDR2 is SYGVQD (reference sequence). CDR3 loop: CASSGTAKTSGNTIYF. The CDR3 region has the DNA TGCGCCAGCAGTGGGACAGCCAAAACCTCTGGAAACACCATATATTTT.

The rearrangement joins TRBV6-1 to TRBJ2-2; 11 bases are shared with TRBD1. The V gene end was trimmed by 7 bases and the J gene end by 4 bases; junction bases not matched to a gene: 5. CDR1 MNHNS and CDR2 SASEGT come from the germline V gene. The CDR3 covers 15 residues. CDR3 region: CASTRGTGGTGELFF. For the CDR3, the DNA is TGTGCCAGCACTAGAGGGACAGGGGGCACCGGGGAGCTGTTTTTT.

This chain uses TRBV6-6 with TRBJ2-7, with 8 nucleotides matching TRBD1. The CDR3 totals 16 residues. The trim removed 0 bases at V and 4 bases at J, leaving 8 bases unmatched. Germline CDR1 is MNHNY and CDR2 is SVGAGI (reference sequence). CDR3 region: CASSYSSWTGTYEQYF. The CDR3 region has the DNA TGTGCCAGCAGTTACTCGAGCTGGACAGGGACTTACGAGCAGTACTTC.

This chain joins TRBV4-2 and TRBJ2-7; D remains ambiguous. The CDR3 extends over 16 amino acids. Trimming left V 0 bases short and J 2 bases short, with 14 bases between. Germline values: CDR1 LGHNA, CDR2 YNFKEQ. The CDR3 protein is CASSQEFGADPYEQYF. CDR3 bases: TGTGCCAGCAGCCAAGAATTCGGCGCAGACCCCTACGAGCAGTACTTC.

This chain joins TRBV7-2 and TRBJ2-7, with D perhaps matching TRBD2 (6 bases). Germline-derived CDR1 and CDR2 are SGHTA and FQGNSA. Trimming shortened V by 1 base and J by 2 bases, and 12 bases separated the two germline ends. This CDR3 comprises 15 residues. In DNA, the CDR3 is TGTGCCAGCAGCTTAGGACTAGGAGGGACCTACGAGCAGTACTTC. Translating it yields CASSLGLGGTYEQYF. The complete variable domain, with remaining parts taken from reference TRBV7-2 and TRBJ2-7, reads GAGVSQSPSNKVTEKGKDVELRCDPISGHTALYWYRQSLGQGLEFLIYFQGNSAPDKSGLPSDRFSAERTGGSVSTLTIQRTQQEDSAVYLCASSLGLGGTYEQYFGPGTRLTVT.